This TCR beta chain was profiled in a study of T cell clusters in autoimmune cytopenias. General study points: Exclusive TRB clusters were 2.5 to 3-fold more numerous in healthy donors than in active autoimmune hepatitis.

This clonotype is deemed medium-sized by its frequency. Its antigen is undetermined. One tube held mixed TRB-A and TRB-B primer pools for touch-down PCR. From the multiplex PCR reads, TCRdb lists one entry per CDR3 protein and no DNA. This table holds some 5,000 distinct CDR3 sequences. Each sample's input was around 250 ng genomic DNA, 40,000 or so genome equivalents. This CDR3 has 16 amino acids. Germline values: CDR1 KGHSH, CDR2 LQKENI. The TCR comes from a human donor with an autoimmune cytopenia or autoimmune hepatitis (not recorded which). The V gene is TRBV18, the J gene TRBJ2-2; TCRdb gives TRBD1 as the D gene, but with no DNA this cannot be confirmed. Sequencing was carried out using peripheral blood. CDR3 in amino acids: CASSLTGGPLSGELFF.